Shown below are 6 T cell receptor beta chains from a single sample sequenced in a study of blood T cells in healthy people across ages. Through a sample-barcoded 5' primer and a J-beta primer mix, a second PCR was run for roughly 7 to 12 cycles. In TCRdb, the 5' RACE reads were re-called with MiXCR into one record per CDR3 protein. Of over a million distinct CDR3 sequences listed, approximately 38% are singletons. Specimen: blood. Receptors were obtained from a woman under 30 in good health.

This clonotype was observed a few times. The J gene is TRBJ2-7, the V gene TRBV4-2; D unresolved. Per germline, CDR1 LGHNA and CDR2 YNFKEQ. This CDR3 has 17 amino acids. V lost 4 bases and J 0 bases, leaving 19 bases between the germline ends. CDR3 region: CASSPEHGASASYEQYF. DNA for the CDR3: TGTGCCAGCAGCCCCGAACATGGCGCGTCCGCCTCCTACGAGCAGTACTTC.

The chain employs TRBV2 and TRBJ1-2; D possibly corresponds to TRBD1 (5 bases). V dropped 4 bases and J dropped 4 bases, with 22 bases sitting between them. Germline V gives CDR1 SNHLY, CDR2 FYNNEI. The CDR3 spans 17 residues. This chain's CDR3 is CASSGGGGSHAIYGYTF. The CDR3, as DNA: TGTGCCAGCAGTGGGGGGGGAGGGTCCCACGCTATCTATGGCTACACCTTC. The variable domain in full, completed from reference TRBV2 and TRBJ1-2, reads EPEVTQTPSHQVTQMGQEVILRCVPISNHLYFYWYRQILGQKVEFLVSFYNNEISEKSEIFDDQFSVERPDGSNFTLKIRSTKLEDSAMYFCASSGGGGSHAIYGYTFGSGTRLTVV.

Written as DNA, the CDR3 is TGTGCCACCAGTGTAGGAGATCCCTATGAGCAGTTCTTC. This codes for CATSVGDPYEQFF. The chain has TRBV24-1 and TRBJ2-1; D remains ambiguous. The CDR3 is 13 amino acids. Trimming pared 5 bases from V and 8 bases from J, leaving 12 bases between. Per the germline V gene, CDR1 is KGHDR and CDR2 is SFDVKD.

The gene calls are TRBV10-3 and TRBJ2-3; TRBD2 aligns across 11 bases. V lost 3 bases, J lost 4 bases, and 6 bases stayed unmatched. Germline assignment: CDR1 ENHRY and CDR2 SYGVKD. This CDR3 has 16 amino acids. CDR3: CAISDPTSGRADTQYF. CDR3 coding DNA: TGTGCCATCAGTGACCCTACTAGCGGGAGAGCAGATACGCAGTATTTT.

On this clonotype: One end of the junction varies from germline; a read error may be responsible. V is TRBV3-1 and J is TRBJ2-3; weak D call: TRBD2 (5 bases). Germline-derived CDR1 and CDR2 are LGHDT and YNNKEL (reference sequence). This CDR3 spans 16 amino acids. The CDR3 loop is CDSSLGVGISTDTQYF. The CDR3 coding sequence is TGTGACAGCAGCCTGGGAGTTGGGATCTCCACAGATACGCAGTATTTT.

J is TRBJ2-3 and V is TRBV11-2; 7 nucleotides line up with TRBD1. This CDR3 comprises 15 residues. Germline V gene lookup returns CDR1 SGHAT and CDR2 FQNNGV. The trim removed 4 bases at V and 8 bases at J, leaving 12 bases unmatched. CDR3: CASSSKPEGAGTQYF. The CDR3 DNA is TGTGCCAGCAGCTCAAAGCCCGAGGGGGCCGGTACGCAGTATTTT. Full variable domain (rest looked up from reference TRBV11-2 and TRBJ2-3): EAGVAQSPRYKIIEKRQSVAFWCNPISGHATLYWYQQILGQGPKLLIQFQNNGVVDDSQLPKDRFSAERLKGVDSTLKIQPAKLEDSAVYLCASSSKPEGAGTQYFGPGTRLTVL.